The present T cell receptor (beta chain) was sequenced within a study of tissue T cells after allogeneic stem cell transplantation. Findings and caveats of the study: The study did not identify alloreactive or antigen-specific tissue TCRs, and some clones might be persisting host cells. This small cohort was clinically heterogeneous, and sampling depth was a limitation.

This table comes from immunoSEQ multiplex PCR, and its TCRdb copy is limited to in-frame clones, with some not included. The table includes some 8,300 clones, around 40% detected once. This clone was counted only a few times. The antigen is undetermined. Mouse names are used for the genes. The read ends 1 residue shy of where the CDR3 ends; the end is completed using the germline J gene. Time point denoted: mouse harvest day 7 after allogeneic transplant. Mouse grafts combined 10^7 T-cell-depleted bone marrow cells with 10^6 splenic CD5+ T cells. Germline V gene lookup returns CDR1 NNHDY and CDR2 SYVADS. CDR3 length: 15 residues. With 0 bases clipped from V and 1 base from J, the junction kept 1 base outside the gene matches.

The clonotype comes from a female BALB/c mouse given C57BL/6 T cells with graft-versus-host disease after an allogeneic hematopoietic cell transplant. V gene TRBV13-3 combines with J gene TRBJ2-1; 7 positions agree with TRBD2. The sequencing sample was made of skin. The CDR3 loop reads CASSDGGGNYAEQFF. CDR3 DNA (partial): TGTGCCAGCAGTGATGGGGGGGGGAACTATGCTGAGCAGTTC.